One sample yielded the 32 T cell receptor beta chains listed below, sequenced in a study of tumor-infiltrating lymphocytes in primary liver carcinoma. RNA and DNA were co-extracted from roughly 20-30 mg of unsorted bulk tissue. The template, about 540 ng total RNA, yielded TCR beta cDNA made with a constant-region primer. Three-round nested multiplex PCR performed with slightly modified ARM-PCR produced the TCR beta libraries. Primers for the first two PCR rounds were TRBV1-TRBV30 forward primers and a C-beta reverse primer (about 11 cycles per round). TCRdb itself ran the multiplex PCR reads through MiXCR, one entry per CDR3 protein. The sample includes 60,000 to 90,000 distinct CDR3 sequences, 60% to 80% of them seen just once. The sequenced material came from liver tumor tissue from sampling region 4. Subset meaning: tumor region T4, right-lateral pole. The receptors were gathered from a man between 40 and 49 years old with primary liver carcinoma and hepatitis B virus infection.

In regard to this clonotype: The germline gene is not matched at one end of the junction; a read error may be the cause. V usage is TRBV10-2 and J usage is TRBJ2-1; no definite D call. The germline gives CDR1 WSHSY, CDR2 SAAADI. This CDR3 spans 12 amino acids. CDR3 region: CASRELVGEQFF. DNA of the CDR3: TGTGCCAGCAGAGAACTCGTGGGGGAGCAGTTCTTC.

CDR3 sequence reads: CASTNLDRVGTDTQYF. In nucleotides, the CDR3 is TGTGCGAGTACTAACTTGGACAGAGTCGGCACAGATACGCAGTATTTT. The V gene is TRBV7-9, the J gene TRBJ2-3, with D perhaps matching TRBD1 (6 bases). This CDR3 is 16 amino acids long. Germline lookup yields CDR1 SEHNR and CDR2 FQNEAQ (reference sequence).

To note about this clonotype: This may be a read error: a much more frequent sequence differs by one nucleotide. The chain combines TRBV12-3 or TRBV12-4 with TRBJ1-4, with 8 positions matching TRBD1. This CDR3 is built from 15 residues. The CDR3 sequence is CAGSLTGVDPEKLFF. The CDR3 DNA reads TGTGCCGGCAGTTTGACAGGGGTCGACCCCGAAAAACTGTTTTTT.

The CDR3 sequence is CASSTGLRTEQFF. The CDR3 DNA follows: TGTGCCAGCAGTACCGGACTACGGACGGAGCAGTTCTTC. The genes are TRBV6-1 and TRBJ2-1; D perhaps matches TRBD2 (6 bases). Trimming removed 5 bases from V and 10 bases from J, with 15 bases in between. The CDR3 runs 13 residues. The germline V gene has CDR1 MNHNS and CDR2 SASEGT.

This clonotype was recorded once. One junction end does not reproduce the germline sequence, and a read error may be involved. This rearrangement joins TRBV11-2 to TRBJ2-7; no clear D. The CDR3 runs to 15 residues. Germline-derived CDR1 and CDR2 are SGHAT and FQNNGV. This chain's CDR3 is CVSSLSVEISYEQYF. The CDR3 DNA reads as TGTGTCAGCAGCCTATCCGTGGAAATATCCTACGAGCAGTACTTC.

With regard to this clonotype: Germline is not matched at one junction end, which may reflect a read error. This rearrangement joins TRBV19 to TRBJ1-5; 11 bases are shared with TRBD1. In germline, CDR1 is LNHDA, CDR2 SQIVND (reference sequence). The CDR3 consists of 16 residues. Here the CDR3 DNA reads TGTGACAGTAGTCCACGGACAGGGGGCTACAATCAGCCCCAGCATTTT. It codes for CDSSPRTGGYNQPQHF.

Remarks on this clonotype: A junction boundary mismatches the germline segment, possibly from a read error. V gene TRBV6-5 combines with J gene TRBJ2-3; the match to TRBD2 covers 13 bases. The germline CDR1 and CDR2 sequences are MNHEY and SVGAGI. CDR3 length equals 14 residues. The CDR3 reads CTSVLAGGVDTQYF. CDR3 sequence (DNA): TGTACCAGCGTACTAGCGGGAGGGGTAGATACGCAGTATTTT.

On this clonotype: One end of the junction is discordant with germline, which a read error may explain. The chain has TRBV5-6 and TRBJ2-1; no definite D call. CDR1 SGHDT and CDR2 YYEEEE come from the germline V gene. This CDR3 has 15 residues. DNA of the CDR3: TGTGCCAGCAGCTTGTTAACAGTGTCAGACAATGAGCAGCTCTTC. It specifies CASSLLTVSDNEQLF.

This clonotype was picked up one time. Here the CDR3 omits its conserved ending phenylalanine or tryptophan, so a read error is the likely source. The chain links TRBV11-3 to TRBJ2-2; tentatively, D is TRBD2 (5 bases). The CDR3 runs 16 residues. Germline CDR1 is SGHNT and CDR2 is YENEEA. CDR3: CASSPDGSRNTGELFS. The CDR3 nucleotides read TGTGCCAGCAGCCCGGATGGGAGTAGGAACACAGGGGAGCTGTTTTCT.

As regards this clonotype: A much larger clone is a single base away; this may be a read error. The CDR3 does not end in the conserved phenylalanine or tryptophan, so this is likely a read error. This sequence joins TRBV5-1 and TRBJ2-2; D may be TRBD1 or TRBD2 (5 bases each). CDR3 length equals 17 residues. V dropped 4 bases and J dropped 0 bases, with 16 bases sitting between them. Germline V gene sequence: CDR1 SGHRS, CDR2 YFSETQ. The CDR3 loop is CASSRGTDSANTGELFS. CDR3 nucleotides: TGCGCCAGCAGCCGAGGGACGGACTCCGCGAACACCGGGGAGCTGTTTTCT.

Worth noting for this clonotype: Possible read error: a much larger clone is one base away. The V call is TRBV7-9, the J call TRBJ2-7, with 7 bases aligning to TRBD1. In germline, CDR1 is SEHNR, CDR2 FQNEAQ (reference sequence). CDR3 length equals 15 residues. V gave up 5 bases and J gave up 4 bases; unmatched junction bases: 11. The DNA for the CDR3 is TGTGCCAGCAGCGGGCCCAGGACAGGTATTTACGAGCAGTACTTC. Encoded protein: CASSGPRTGIYEQYF.

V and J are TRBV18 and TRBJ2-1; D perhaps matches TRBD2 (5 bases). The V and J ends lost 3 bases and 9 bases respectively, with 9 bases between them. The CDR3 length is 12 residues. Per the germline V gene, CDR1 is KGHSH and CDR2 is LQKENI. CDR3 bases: TGTGCCAGCTCACCTATGAGGGTTGAGCAGTTCTTC. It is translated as CASSPMRVEQFF.

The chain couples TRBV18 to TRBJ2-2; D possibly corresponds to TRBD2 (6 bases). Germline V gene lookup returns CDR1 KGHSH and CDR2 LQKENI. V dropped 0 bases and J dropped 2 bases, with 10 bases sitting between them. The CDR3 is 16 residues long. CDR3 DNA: TGTGCCAGCTCACCACCGGGACTCTTAAACACCGGGGAGCTGTTTTTT. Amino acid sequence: CASSPPGLLNTGELFF. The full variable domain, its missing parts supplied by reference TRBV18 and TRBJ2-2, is NAGVMQNPRHLVRRRGQEARLRCSPMKGHSHVYWYRQLPEEGLKFMVYLQKENIIDESGMPKERFSAEFPKEGPSILRIQQVVRGDSAAYFCASSPPGLLNTGELFFGEGSRLTVL.

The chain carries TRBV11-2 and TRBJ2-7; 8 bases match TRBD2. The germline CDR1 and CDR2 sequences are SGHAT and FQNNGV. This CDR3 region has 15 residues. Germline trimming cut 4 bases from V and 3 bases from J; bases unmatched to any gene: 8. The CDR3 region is CASSSFSREVYEQYF. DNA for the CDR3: TGTGCCAGCAGCTCTTTTTCGCGGGAGGTCTACGAGCAGTACTTC.

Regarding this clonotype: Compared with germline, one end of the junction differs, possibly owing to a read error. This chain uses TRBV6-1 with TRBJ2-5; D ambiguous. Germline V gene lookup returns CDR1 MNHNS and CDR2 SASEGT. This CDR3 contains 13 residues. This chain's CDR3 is CASRERYQESQYF. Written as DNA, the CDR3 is TGTGCCAGCAGAGAGAGGTACCAAGAGAGCCAGTACTTC.

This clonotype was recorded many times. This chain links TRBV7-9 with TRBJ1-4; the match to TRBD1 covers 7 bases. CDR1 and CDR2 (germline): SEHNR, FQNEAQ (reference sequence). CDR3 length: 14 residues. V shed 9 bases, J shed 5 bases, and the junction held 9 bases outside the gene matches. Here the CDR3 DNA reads TGTGCCAGGAATAACAGGGGAACCAATGAAAAACTGTTTTTT. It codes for CARNNRGTNEKLFF.

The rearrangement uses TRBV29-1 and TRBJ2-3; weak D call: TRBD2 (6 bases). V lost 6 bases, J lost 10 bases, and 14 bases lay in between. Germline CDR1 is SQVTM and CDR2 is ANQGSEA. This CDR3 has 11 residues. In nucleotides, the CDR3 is TGCAGCGTCGGGCGGGGAGACGCGCAGTATTTT. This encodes CSVGRGDAQYF.

In nucleotides, the CDR3 is TGTGCCAGCAGCCCCCTACAACATGGGGACACTGAAGCTTTCTTT. Translation: CASSPLQHGDTEAFF. This rearrangement joins TRBV11-2 to TRBJ1-1; D is undetermined. CDR3 length: 15 amino acids. The germline CDR1 and CDR2 sequences are SGHAT and FQNNGV. The V gene lost 5 bases and the J gene lost 3 bases, with 16 bases spanning the gap. The full variable domain, its missing parts supplied by reference TRBV11-2 and TRBJ1-1, is EAGVAQSPRYKIIEKRQSVAFWCNPISGHATLYWYQQILGQGPKLLIQFQNNGVVDDSQLPKDRFSAERLKGVDSTLKIQPAKLEDSAVYLCASSPLQHGDTEAFFGQGTRLTVV.

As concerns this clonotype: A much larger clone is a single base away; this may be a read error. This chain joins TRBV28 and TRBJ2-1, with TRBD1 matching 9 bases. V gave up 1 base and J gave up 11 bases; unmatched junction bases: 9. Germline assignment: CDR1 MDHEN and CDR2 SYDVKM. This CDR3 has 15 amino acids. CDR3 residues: CASSLYGTGSNKQFF. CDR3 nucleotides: TGTGCCAGCAGTTTATACGGGACAGGGTCAAATAAGCAGTTCTTC.

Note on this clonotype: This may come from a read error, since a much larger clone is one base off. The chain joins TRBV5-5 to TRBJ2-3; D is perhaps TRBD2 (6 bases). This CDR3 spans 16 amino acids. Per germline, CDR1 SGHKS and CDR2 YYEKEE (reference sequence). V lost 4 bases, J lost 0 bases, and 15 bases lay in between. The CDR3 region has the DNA TGTGCCAGCAGCCACGCGGGACGATCGAGCACAGATACGCAGTATTTT. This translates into CASSHAGRSSTDTQYF.

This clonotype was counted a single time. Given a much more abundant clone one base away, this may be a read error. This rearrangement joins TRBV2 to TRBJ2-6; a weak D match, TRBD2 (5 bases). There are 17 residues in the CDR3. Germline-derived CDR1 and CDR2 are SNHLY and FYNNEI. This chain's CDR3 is CANSEADVRSGANVLTF. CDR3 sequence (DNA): TGTGCCAACAGTGAAGCGGACGTAAGGTCTGGGGCCAACGTCCTGACTTTC.

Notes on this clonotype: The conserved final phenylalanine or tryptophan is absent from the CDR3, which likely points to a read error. The CDR3 nucleotides read TGTGCTAGCAGCTTTGAACCGACAGGGATCACCGGGGAGCTGTTTTTA. Translating it yields CASSFEPTGITGELFL. This chain links TRBV11-2 with TRBJ2-2; 7 bases match TRBD1. The CDR3 loop spans 16 amino acids. The germline V gene encodes CDR1 SGHAT and CDR2 FQNNGV.

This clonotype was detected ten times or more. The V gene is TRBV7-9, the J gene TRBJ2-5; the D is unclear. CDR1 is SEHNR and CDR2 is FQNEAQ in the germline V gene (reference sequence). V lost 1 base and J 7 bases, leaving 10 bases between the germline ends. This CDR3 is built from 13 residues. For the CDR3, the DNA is TGTGCCAGCAGCTTAGAACCCCTCGGGACCCAGTACTTC. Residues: CASSLEPLGTQYF.

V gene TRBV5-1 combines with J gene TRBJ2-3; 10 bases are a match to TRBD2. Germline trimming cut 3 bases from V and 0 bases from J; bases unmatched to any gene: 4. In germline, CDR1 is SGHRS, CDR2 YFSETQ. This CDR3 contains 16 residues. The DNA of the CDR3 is TGCGCCAGCAGCTCAAGCGGGAGGGCGAGCACAGATACGCAGTATTTT. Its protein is CASSSSGRASTDTQYF.

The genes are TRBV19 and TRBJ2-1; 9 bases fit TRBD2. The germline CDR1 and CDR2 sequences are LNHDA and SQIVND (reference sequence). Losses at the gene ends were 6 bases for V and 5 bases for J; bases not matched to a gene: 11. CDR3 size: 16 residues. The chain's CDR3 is CASSPVRLAGNNEQFF. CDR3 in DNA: TGTGCCAGTAGCCCAGTCAGGCTAGCGGGGAACAATGAGCAGTTCTTC.

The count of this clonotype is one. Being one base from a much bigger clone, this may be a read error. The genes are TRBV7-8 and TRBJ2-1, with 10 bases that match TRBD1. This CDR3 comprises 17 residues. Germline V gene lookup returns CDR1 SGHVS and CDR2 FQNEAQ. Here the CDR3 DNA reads TGTGCCAGCAGCGGACACCCCGGGACAGGGGTCAACAATGCGCAGTTCTTC. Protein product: CASSGHPGTGVNNAQFF.

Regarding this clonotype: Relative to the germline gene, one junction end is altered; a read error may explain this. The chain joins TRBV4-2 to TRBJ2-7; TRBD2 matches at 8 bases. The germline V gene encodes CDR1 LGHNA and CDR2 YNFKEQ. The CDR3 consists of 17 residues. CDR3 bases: TGTCCCAGCGGCCTTCGTTTCCTTGCGGGAGGCACCTACGAGCAGTACTTC. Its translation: CPSGLRFLAGGTYEQYF.

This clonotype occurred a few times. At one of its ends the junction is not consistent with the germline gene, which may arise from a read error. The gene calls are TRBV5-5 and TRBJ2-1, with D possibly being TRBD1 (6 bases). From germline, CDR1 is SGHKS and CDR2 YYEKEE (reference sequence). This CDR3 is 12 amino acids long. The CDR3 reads CVSSLGPRGQFF. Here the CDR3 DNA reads TGTGTCAGCAGTTTGGGTCCCAGGGGGCAGTTCTTC.

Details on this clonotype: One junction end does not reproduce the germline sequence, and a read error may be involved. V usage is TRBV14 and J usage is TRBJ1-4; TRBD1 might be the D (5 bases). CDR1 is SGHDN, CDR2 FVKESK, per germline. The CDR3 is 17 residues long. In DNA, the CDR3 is TGTGCCCGCAGCCGCTTGTTAGGGAATAGGGACTTTGAAAAACTGTTTTTT. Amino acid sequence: CARSRLLGNRDFEKLFF.

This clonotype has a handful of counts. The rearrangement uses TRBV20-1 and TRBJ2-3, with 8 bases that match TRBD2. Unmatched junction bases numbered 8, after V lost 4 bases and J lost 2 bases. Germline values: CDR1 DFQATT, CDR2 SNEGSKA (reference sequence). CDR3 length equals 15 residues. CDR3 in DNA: TGCAGTGCTACCGCGGGAGGTCATTTCACAGATACGCAGTATTTT. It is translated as CSATAGGHFTDTQYF.

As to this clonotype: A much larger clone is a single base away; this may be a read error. In DNA form, the CDR3 reads TGTGCCAGCAGTTTAGTCGAACAAGAGACCCAGTACTTC. Translating gives CASSLVEQETQYF. This chain links TRBV12-3 or TRBV12-4 with TRBJ2-5; D is unresolved. Trimming removed 1 base from V and 2 bases from J, with 5 bases in between. The CDR3 covers 13 residues.

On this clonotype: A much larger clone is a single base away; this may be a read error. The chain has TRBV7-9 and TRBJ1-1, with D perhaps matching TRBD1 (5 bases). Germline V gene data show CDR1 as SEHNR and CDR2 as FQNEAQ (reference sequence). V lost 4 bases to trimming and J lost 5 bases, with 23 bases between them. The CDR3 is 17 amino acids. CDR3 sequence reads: CASSSPFWTDRGTEAFF. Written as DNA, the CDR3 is TGTGCCAGCAGCTCACCTTTTTGGACGGATAGGGGTACTGAAGCTTTCTTT.